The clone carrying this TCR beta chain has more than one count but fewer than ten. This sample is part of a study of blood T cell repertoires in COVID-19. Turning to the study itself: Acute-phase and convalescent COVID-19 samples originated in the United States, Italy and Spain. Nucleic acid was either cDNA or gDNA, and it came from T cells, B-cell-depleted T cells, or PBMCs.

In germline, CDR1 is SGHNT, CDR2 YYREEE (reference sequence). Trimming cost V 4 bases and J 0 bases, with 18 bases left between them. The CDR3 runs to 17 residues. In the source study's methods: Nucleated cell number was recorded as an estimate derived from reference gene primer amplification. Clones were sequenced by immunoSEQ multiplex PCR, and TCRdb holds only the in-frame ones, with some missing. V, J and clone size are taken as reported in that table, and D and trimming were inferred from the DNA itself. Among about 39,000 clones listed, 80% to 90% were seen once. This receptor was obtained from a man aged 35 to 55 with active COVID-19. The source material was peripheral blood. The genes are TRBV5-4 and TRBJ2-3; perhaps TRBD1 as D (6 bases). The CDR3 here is CASSPPLGAMSTDTQYF. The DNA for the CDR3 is TGTGCCAGCAGCCCACCACTGGGGGCGATGAGCACAGATACGCAGTATTTT.